The present TCR beta chain was sequenced within a study of cytomegalovirus exposure and HLA in healthy donors. The PCR made use of 60 Vbeta and 13 Jbeta primers. The assay was immunoSEQ multiplex PCR, and TCRdb's table has in-frame clones only and misses some. This sample has roughly 160,000 clones, with 70% to 80% found just once. The V gene's germline CDR1 is ENHRY and CDR2 SYGVKD. The CDR3 sequence is 18 residues long. The V segment lost 3 bases and the J segment 2 bases; nucleotides outside the gene matches: 7. V and J are TRBV10-3 and TRBJ2-3; 14 bases match TRBD2. The source of this sequence is a man in his late teens or twenties in good health and CMV-seropositive. Sequenced: PBMCs. CDR3 loop: CAISDQGTSGRYTDTQYF. CDR3 sequence (DNA): TGTGCCATCAGTGACCAGGGGACTAGCGGGAGATACACAGATACGCAGTATTTT.